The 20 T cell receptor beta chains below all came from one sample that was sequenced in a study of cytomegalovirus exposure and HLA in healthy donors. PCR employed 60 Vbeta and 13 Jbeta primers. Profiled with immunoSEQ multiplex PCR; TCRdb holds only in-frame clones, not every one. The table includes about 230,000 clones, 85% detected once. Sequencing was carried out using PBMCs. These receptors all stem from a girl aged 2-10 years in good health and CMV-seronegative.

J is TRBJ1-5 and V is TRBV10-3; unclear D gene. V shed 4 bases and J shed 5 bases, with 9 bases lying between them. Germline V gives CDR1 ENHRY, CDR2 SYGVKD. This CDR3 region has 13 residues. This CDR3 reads CAISGTPDQPQHF. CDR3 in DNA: TGTGCCATCAGTGGAACTCCGGATCAGCCCCAGCATTTT.

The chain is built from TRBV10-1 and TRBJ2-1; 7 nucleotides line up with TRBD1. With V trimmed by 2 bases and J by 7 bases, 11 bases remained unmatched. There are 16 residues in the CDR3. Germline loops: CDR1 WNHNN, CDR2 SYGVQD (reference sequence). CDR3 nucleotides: TGCGCCAGCAGTGAGGGCGACAGGGTGGTAAGGAATGAGCAGTTCTTC. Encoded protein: CASSEGDRVVRNEQFF.

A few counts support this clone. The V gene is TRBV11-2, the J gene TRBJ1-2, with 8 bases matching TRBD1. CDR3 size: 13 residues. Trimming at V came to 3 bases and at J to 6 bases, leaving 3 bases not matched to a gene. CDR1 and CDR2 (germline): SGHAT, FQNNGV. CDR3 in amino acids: CASSLRTGNGYTF. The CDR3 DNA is TGTGCCAGCAGCTTGAGGACAGGGAATGGCTACACCTTC.

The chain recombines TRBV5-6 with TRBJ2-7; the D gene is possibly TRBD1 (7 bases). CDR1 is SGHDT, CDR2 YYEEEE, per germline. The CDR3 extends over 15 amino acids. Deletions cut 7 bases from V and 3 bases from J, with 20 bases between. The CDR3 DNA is TGTGCCAGCCGCCGCGGGACAGTCGAAGTCTACGAGCAGTACTTC. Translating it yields CASRRGTVEVYEQYF.

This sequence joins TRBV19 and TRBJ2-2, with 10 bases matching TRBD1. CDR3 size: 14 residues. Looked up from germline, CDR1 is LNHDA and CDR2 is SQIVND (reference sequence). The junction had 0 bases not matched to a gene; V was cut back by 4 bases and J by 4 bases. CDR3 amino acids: CASSRDRGTGELFF. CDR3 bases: TGTGCCAGTAGTAGGGACAGGGGCACCGGGGAGCTGTTTTTT.

The CDR3 here is CASSTPARRGVGEQFF. In nucleotides, the CDR3 is TGTGCCAGTAGTACGCCCGCTCGGCGGGGGGTGGGTGAGCAGTTCTTC. The rearrangement links TRBV19 to TRBJ2-1, with 8 nucleotides matching TRBD2. The CDR3 extends over 16 amino acids. The ends lost 4 bases at V and 9 bases at J; junction bases unmatched: 14. CDR1 LNHDA and CDR2 SQIVND come from the germline V gene (reference sequence).

The CDR3 loop reads CASSQGQGITDTQYF. The CDR3 DNA reads as TGTGCCAGCAGCCAAGGACAGGGGATTACAGATACGCAGTATTTT. The chain joins TRBV6-6 to TRBJ2-3, with TRBD1 matching 9 bases. Germline CDR1 and CDR2: MNHNY and SVGAGI (reference sequence). The CDR3 runs 15 residues. The V and J ends lost 6 bases and 3 bases, in that order; junction bases with no gene match: 7.

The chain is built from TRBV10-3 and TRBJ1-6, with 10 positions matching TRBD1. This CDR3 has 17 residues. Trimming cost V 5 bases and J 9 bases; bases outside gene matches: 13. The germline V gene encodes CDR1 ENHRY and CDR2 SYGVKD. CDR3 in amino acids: CAISPRDRGLEGSPLHF. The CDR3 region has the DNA TGTGCCATCAGTCCCCGGGACAGGGGTTTAGAAGGTTCACCCCTCCACTTT.

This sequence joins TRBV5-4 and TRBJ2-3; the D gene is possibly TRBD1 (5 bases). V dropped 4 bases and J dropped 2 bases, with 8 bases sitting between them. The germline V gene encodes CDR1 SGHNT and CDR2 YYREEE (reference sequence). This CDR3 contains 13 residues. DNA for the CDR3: TGTGCCAGCAGCACCAGGGACACAGATACGCAGTATTTT. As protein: CASSTRDTDTQYF.

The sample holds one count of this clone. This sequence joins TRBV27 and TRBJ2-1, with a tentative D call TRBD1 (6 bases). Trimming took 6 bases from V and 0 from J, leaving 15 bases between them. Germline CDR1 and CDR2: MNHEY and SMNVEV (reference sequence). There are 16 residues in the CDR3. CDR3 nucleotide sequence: TGTGCCAGCAGGCTCTCAGGGGCTAGCTCCTACAATGAGCAGTTCTTC. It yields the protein CASRLSGASSYNEQFF.

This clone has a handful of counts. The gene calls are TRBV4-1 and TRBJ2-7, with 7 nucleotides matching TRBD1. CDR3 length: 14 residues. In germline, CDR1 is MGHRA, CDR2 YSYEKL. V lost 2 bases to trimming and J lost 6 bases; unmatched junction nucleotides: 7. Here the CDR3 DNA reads TGCGCCAGCAGCCAACCCAGGGGGTCAGGCGAGCAGTACTTC. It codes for CASSQPRGSGEQYF.

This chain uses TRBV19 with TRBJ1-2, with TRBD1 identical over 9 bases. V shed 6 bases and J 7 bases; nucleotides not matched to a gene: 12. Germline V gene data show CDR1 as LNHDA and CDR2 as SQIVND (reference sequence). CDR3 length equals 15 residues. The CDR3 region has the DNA TGTGCCAGTAGCACCCCCGGGACAGGGAGGGGTGGCTACACCTTC. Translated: CASSTPGTGRGGYTF.

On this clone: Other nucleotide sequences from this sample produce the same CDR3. The CDR3 nucleotides are TGTGCCAGCAGCTTTCAGGGAACCGGGGAGCTGTTTTTT. The encoded protein is CASSFQGTGELFF. The V and J genes are TRBV7-6 and TRBJ2-2, with D possibly TRBD1 on 5 matching bases. Trimming took off 3 bases at V and 5 bases at J, with 7 bases between the two ends. The CDR3 contains 13 residues. Germline assignment: CDR1 SGHVS and CDR2 FNYEAQ.

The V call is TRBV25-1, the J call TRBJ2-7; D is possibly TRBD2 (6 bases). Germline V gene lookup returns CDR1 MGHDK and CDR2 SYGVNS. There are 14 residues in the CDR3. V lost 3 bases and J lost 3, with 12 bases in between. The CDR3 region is CASSEGEANYEQYF. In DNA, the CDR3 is TGTGCCAGCAGTGAGGGGGAGGCGAACTACGAGCAGTACTTC.

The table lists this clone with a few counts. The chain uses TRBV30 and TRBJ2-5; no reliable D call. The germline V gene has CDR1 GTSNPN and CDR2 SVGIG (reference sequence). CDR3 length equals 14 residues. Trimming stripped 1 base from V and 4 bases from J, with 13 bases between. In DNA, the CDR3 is TGTGCCTGGAGTGCAAAGAGCACCGGAGAGACCCAGTACTTC. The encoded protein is CAWSAKSTGETQYF.

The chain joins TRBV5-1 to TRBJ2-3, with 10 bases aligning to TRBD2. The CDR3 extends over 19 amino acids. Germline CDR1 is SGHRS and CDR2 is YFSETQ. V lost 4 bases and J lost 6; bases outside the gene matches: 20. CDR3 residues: CASSIGLAGDLRKVDTQYF. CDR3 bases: TGCGCCAGCAGCATCGGGCTAGCGGGGGACTTGAGAAAGGTGGATACGCAGTATTTT.

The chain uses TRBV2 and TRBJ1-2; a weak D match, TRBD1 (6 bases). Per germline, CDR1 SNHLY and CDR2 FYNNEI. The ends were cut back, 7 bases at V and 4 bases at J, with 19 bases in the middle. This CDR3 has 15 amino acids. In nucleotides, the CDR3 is TGTGCCAGCATTTCACGGGGGGGGCGCAGCTATGGCTACACCTTC. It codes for CASISRGGRSYGYTF.

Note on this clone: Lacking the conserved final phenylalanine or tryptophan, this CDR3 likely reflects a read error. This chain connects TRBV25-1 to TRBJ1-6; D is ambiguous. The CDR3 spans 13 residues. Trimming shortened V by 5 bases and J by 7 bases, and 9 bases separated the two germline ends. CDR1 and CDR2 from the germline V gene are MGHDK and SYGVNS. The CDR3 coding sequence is TGTGCCAGCAGTCAAACAGAGAATTCACCCCTCCACTCT. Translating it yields CASSQTENSPLHS.

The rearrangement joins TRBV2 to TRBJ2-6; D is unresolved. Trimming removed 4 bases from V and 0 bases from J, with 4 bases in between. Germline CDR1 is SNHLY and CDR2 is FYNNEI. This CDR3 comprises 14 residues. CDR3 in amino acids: CASSASSGANVLTF. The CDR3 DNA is TGTGCCAGCAGTGCGAGCTCTGGGGCCAACGTCCTGACTTTC.

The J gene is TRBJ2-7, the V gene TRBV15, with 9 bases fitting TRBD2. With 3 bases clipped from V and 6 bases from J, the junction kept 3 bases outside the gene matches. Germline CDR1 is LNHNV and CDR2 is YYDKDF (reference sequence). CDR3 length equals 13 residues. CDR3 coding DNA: TGTGCCACCAGCAGGACTAGCGGCACCGAGCAGTACTTC. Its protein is CATSRTSGTEQYF.